This TCR beta chain was sequenced during a study of blood T cells in healthy people across ages. Whole-study results and caveats: It was the long-lived donors that had more naive CD4+ cells and higher diversity than aged donors.

Through a sample-barcoded 5' primer and a J-beta primer mix, a second PCR was run for about 7 to 12 cycles. MiXCR, applied by TCRdb to the 5' RACE reads, yields one record per CDR3 protein. The top ten clones hold approximately 21% of a sample with roughly 800,000 distinct CDR3 sequences, nearly 60% of them seen once. With regard to this clonotype: As yet, its antigen is unknown.

Germline values: CDR1 SGHRS, CDR2 YFSETQ. V dropped 0 bases and J dropped 4 bases, with 14 bases sitting between them. The CDR3 is made up of 16 amino acids. Each sample provided at least 6 micrograms of extracted total RNA. The chain is built from TRBV5-1 and TRBJ2-1, with D maybe TRBD2 (6 bases). Source material: blood. The clonotype was recovered from a man younger than 45 in good health. In DNA, the CDR3 is TGCGCCAGCAGCTTGGCGGGTGGGGGGAAATACAATGAGCAGTTCTTC. Its translation: CASSLAGGGKYNEQFF.